Shown below are 27 T cell receptor beta chains from a single sample sequenced in a study of beta chain features in type 1 diabetes. Reverse transcribing all isolated RNA meant expressed TCRB transcripts were sequenced. Sequenced by immunoSEQ multiplex PCR; TCRdb stores in-frame clones only, minus some. The repertoire includes about 930,000 clones, 15% to 20% of them detected once, and 0.023% sits in the top ten. The sample consisted of naive CD4+ T cells from blood. All receptors come from a woman between 18 and 30 years old in good health.

This clone came up a few times. The chain carries TRBV15 and TRBJ1-5, with D uncertain. The CDR3 contains 14 residues. Trimming took 0 bases from V and 7 from J, leaving 10 bases between them. From germline, CDR1 is LNHNV and CDR2 YYDKDF (reference sequence). DNA of the CDR3: TGTGCCACCAGCAGAGAAAGGTTGCCACAGCCCCAGCATTTT. Protein sequence: CATSRERLPQPQHF.

For the CDR3, the DNA is TGTGCCAGCAGCCCTAGACTAGGGTCCTACAATGAGCAGTTCTTC. Protein product: CASSPRLGSYNEQFF. The genes are TRBV28 and TRBJ2-1; D is possibly TRBD2 (6 bases). The CDR3 loop spans 15 amino acids. Germline V gene sequence: CDR1 MDHEN, CDR2 SYDVKM. V lost 6 bases and J lost 1, with 13 bases in between.

The chain is built from TRBV25-1 and TRBJ2-7, with 10 bases identical to TRBD2. CDR3 length: 14 residues. The trim removed 4 bases at V and 4 bases at J, leaving 4 bases unmatched. Germline V lookup: CDR1 MGHDK, CDR2 SYGVNS. The CDR3 here is CASSASGSLYEQYF. In nucleotides, the CDR3 is TGTGCCAGCAGTGCTAGCGGGAGTCTGTACGAGCAGTACTTC.

This clone was counted a few times. At the DNA level, this CDR3 is encoded by other sequences in the same sample as well. The chain employs TRBV7-2 and TRBJ1-1; D is perhaps TRBD1 (5 bases). The CDR3 contains 13 residues. CDR1 is SGHTA, CDR2 FQGNSA, per germline. Trimming took off 6 bases at V and 1 base at J, with 9 bases between the two ends. The CDR3 region has the DNA TGTGCCAGCAGTCAACAGGAGAACACTGAAGCTTTCTTT. This translates into CASSQQENTEAFF.

The J gene is TRBJ2-7, the V gene TRBV2; perhaps TRBD1 as D (8 bases). This CDR3 contains 15 residues. Trimming took off 6 bases at V and 2 bases at J, with 17 bases between the two ends. CDR1 and CDR2 (germline): SNHLY, FYNNEI. The CDR3 region is CASRRGTGGTYEQYF. In DNA, the CDR3 is TGTGCCAGCAGGCGGGGGACAGGCGGAACCTACGAGCAGTACTTC.

This chain connects TRBV7-2 to TRBJ2-7; D may match TRBD1 or TRBD2 (7 bases each). Germline V gene data show CDR1 as SGHTA and CDR2 as FQGNSA. The CDR3 covers 17 residues. The V and J ends lost 5 bases and 2 bases respectively, with 22 bases between them. The CDR3: CASSRSGTAGLAYEQYF. Written as DNA, the CDR3 is TGTGCCAGCAGCCGCTCCGGGACAGCAGGACTAGCCTACGAGCAGTACTTC.

The rearrangement uses TRBV7-9 and TRBJ2-7, with 12 bases matching TRBD1. This CDR3 region has 12 residues. Germline trimming cut 4 bases from V and 10 bases from J; bases unmatched to any gene: 2. Looked up from germline, CDR1 is SEHNR and CDR2 is FQNEAQ (reference sequence). CDR3 in amino acids: CASSWGQGAQYF. The CDR3 nucleotides read TGTGCCAGCAGCTGGGGACAGGGGGCTCAGTACTTC. Supplemented by reference TRBV7-9 and TRBJ2-7, the full variable domain reads DTGVSQNPRHKITKRGQNVTFRCDPISEHNRLYWYRQTLGQGPEFLTYFQNEAQLEKSRLLSDRFSAERPKGSFSTLEIQRTEQGDSAMYLCASSWGQGAQYFGPGTRLTVT.

The table lists this clone with a few counts. At one of its ends the junction is not consistent with the germline gene, which may arise from a read error. The sample carries other DNA sequences with the same CDR3. The chain links TRBV20-1 to TRBJ1-1; D unresolved. The CDR3 consists of 11 residues. Germline CDR1 DFQATT, CDR2 SNEGSKA (reference sequence). CDR3 coding DNA: TGCAGTGCCAGAGAAAACACTGAAGCTTTCTTT. Amino acids: CSARENTEAFF.

There are a few counts of this clone. This chain uses TRBV18 with TRBJ1-1, with D possibly TRBD1 on 5 matching bases. The CDR3 is 15 amino acids. V lost 3 bases, J lost 1 base, and 12 bases lay in between. Germline loops: CDR1 KGHSH, CDR2 LQKENI. The CDR3 coding sequence is TGTGCCAGCTCACCGGGCAGGGCGAAGAACACTGAAGCTTTCTTT. Translating gives CASSPGRAKNTEAFF.

The J gene is TRBJ1-5, the V gene TRBV21-1. TRBV21-1 represents a pseudogene. This CDR3 has 15 amino acids. Here the CDR3 reads CASSIRDGCNQPQHF. For the CDR3, the DNA is TGTGCCAGCAGCATCCGGGACGGATGCAATCAGCCCCAGCATTTT.

This chain links TRBV4-3 with TRBJ1-4, with D perhaps TRBD1 (5 bases). This CDR3 is built from 14 residues. The V gene lost 1 base and the J gene lost 11 bases, with 14 bases spanning the gap. Germline V gene data show CDR1 as LGHNA and CDR2 as YSLEER. CDR3 residues: CASSQAEGTGKLFF. CDR3 in DNA: TGCGCCAGCAGCCAAGCTGAAGGTACAGGCAAACTGTTTTTT.

In this sample, this clone turned up a few times. The chain combines TRBV2 with TRBJ1-5; the match to TRBD1 covers 10 bases. The length of the CDR3 is 13 residues. The ends lost 11 bases at V and 5 bases at J; junction bases unmatched: 6. CDR1 and CDR2 from the germline V gene are SNHLY and FYNNEI. The CDR3: CAGGTGAYQPQHF. In DNA, the CDR3 is TGTGCCGGAGGGACAGGGGCGTATCAGCCCCAGCATTTT. The whole variable domain, remainder taken from reference TRBV2 and TRBJ1-5, is EPEVTQTPSHQVTQMGQEVILRCVPISNHLYFYWYRQILGQKVEFLVSFYNNEISEKSEIFDDQFSVERPDGSNFTLKIRSTKLEDSAMYFCAGGTGAYQPQHFGDGTRLSIL.

A remark on this clone: The same CDR3 can be traced to other DNA sequences in this sample. V usage is TRBV28 and J usage is TRBJ1-2, with D perhaps matching TRBD1 (6 bases). The CDR3 contains 13 residues. Germline V gives CDR1 MDHEN, CDR2 SYDVKM. The ends were cut back, 3 bases at V and 2 bases at J, with 7 bases in the middle. CDR3 amino acids: CASSFGQNYGYTF. The CDR3 coding sequence is TGTGCCAGCAGTTTCGGACAGAACTATGGCTACACCTTC.

Worth noting for this clone: The same CDR3 can be traced to other DNA sequences in this sample. The chain recombines TRBV20-1 with TRBJ1-1; D is uncertain. The V gene's germline CDR1 is DFQATT and CDR2 SNEGSKA (reference sequence). This CDR3 is 11 amino acids long. V dropped 3 bases and J dropped 1 base, with 3 bases sitting between them. In DNA, the CDR3 is TGCAGTGCTAGCCGGAACACTGAAGCTTTCTTT. Its translation is CSASRNTEAFF.

The chain is built from TRBV9 and TRBJ2-1; TRBD2 matches 15 bases. The CDR3 covers 18 residues. Germline assignment: CDR1 SGDLS and CDR2 YYNGEE. V dropped 4 bases and J dropped 2; count of bases not matched to a gene: 7. This CDR3 is CASSPRGLAGGPYNEQFF. Written as DNA, the CDR3 is TGTGCCAGCAGCCCCCGGGGACTAGCGGGAGGACCCTACAATGAGCAGTTCTTC.

There are a few counts of this clone. The chain joins TRBV6-5 to TRBJ1-2; D not resolved. This CDR3 has 15 amino acids. Deletions cut 0 bases from V and 4 bases from J, with 12 bases between. Germline V gene sequence: CDR1 MNHEY, CDR2 SVGAGI. This CDR3 reads CASSYSALRSYGYTF. The CDR3 DNA follows: TGTGCCAGCAGTTACTCGGCCCTTCGGAGCTATGGCTACACCTTC.

Only a few counts were recorded for this clone. This chain links TRBV25-1 with TRBJ2-1, with TRBD2 matching 8 bases. The CDR3 consists of 14 residues. Unmatched junction bases numbered 6, after V lost 1 base and J lost 10 bases. Germline CDR1 and CDR2: MGHDK and SYGVNS. CDR3 region: CASSEFFSGEEQFF. The CDR3 coding sequence is TGTGCCAGCAGTGAATTTTTTAGCGGGGAAGAGCAGTTCTTC.

The V gene is TRBV7-8, the J gene TRBJ2-1; no clear D gene. Germline CDR1 is SGHVS and CDR2 is FQNEAQ. There are 16 residues in the CDR3. V lost 1 base, J lost 2 bases, and 12 bases lay in between. CDR3 in DNA: TGTGCCAGCAGCTTAGGGCGGTCAGACCCCTACAATGAGCAGTTCTTC. It is translated as CASSLGRSDPYNEQFF.

The chain joins TRBV7-9 to TRBJ1-1; unclear D gene. Germline lookup yields CDR1 SEHNR and CDR2 FQNEAQ (reference sequence). This CDR3 has 13 amino acids. V lost 3 bases to trimming and J lost 10 bases, with 15 bases between them. CDR3 protein: CASSFLESGRAFF. CDR3 bases: TGTGCCAGCAGCTTCCTCGAATCGGGGAGAGCTTTCTTT.

The rearrangement joins TRBV2 to TRBJ1-5, with 9 bases that match TRBD1. J gave up 3 bases and V 6 bases, and 6 bases lay outside the gene matches. Germline values: CDR1 SNHLY, CDR2 FYNNEI. The CDR3 has 15 amino acids. This chain's CDR3 is CASSLGTGNNQPQHF. For the CDR3, the DNA is TGTGCCAGCAGCTTAGGGACAGGGAACAATCAGCCCCAGCATTTT.

This clone came up a few times. The chain recombines TRBV5-4 with TRBJ1-1; 7 bases are shared with TRBD1. CDR3 size: 15 residues. CDR1 is SGHNT, CDR2 YYREEE, per germline (reference sequence). J was trimmed by 2 bases and V by 3 bases; bases with no gene match: 7. CDR3 sequence: CASSSGGTANTEAFF. Written as DNA, the CDR3 is TGTGCCAGCAGCTCGGGCGGGACAGCAAACACTGAAGCTTTCTTT.

This clone was picked up a small number of times. The J gene is TRBJ2-1, the V gene TRBV5-1, with 10 positions matching TRBD2. The V segment lost 4 bases and the J segment 8 bases; nucleotides outside the gene matches: 15. Germline V gives CDR1 SGHRS, CDR2 YFSETQ. CDR3 length: 17 residues. In DNA form, the CDR3 reads TGCGCCAGCAGCGGAACTAGCGGGAAAGAGCCTCTACATGAGCAGTTCTTC. It codes for CASSGTSGKEPLHEQFF.

The chain is built from TRBV18 and TRBJ1-5; 9 bases are shared with TRBD1. This CDR3 contains 16 residues. Germline V gene data show CDR1 as KGHSH and CDR2 as LQKENI. After removal of 6 bases from V and 11 bases from J, the junction contained 17 bases not matched to a gene. The CDR3 coding sequence is TGTGCCAGCTCCCTACTCTCCGGGACAGGGCCTATGGCCCAGCATTTT. Amino acid sequence: CASSLLSGTGPMAQHF. Combining the CDR3 with reference TRBV18 and TRBJ1-5 gives the whole variable domain NAGVMQNPRHLVRRRGQEARLRCSPMKGHSHVYWYRQLPEEGLKFMVYLQKENIIDESGMPKERFSAEFPKEGPSILRIQQVVRGDSAAYFCASSLLSGTGPMAQHFGDGTRLSIL.

CDR3 coding DNA: TGTGCCAGCAGGGGGACAGGGGTAGGTGAGCAGTTCTTC. It is translated as CASRGTGVGEQFF. The chain combines TRBV9 with TRBJ2-1; 10 nucleotides match TRBD1. The junction had 5 bases not matched to a gene; V was cut back by 5 bases and J by 9 bases. Germline loops: CDR1 SGDLS, CDR2 YYNGEE. CDR3 size: 13 residues.

This clone came up a few times. The CDR3 DNA is TGTGCCACCAGCAGAGATGTAGGACAGGGAGGAGGGCAGTACTTC. It yields the protein CATSRDVGQGGGQYF. This rearrangement joins TRBV15 to TRBJ2-7; 8 nucleotides agree with TRBD1. V lost 0 bases and J lost 9; bases outside the gene matches: 10. Germline assignment: CDR1 LNHNV and CDR2 YYDKDF (reference sequence). This CDR3 is built from 15 residues.

This clone has more than one count but fewer than ten. The chain combines TRBV27 with TRBJ2-6, with TRBD2 as a possible D gene (5 bases). The CDR3 loop spans 16 amino acids. V dropped 5 bases and J dropped 4 bases, with 15 bases sitting between them. The germline V gene encodes CDR1 MNHEY and CDR2 SMNVEV (reference sequence). The CDR3 DNA reads TGTGCCAGCAGTACCCCCGGCTTAGCGGGGGCCAACGTCCTGACTTTC. Protein product: CASSTPGLAGANVLTF.

The chain recombines TRBV6-5 with TRBJ2-1; 12 nucleotides match TRBD2. The CDR3 loop spans 14 amino acids. Germline CDR1 reads MNHEY; CDR2 reads SVGAGI. With V trimmed by 6 bases and J by 7 bases, 4 bases remained unmatched. CDR3 amino acids: CASSRTSGKNEQFF. The CDR3 bases are TGTGCCAGCAGCCGGACTAGCGGGAAGAATGAGCAGTTCTTC.